These T cell receptor beta chains were read from a single sample in a study of breast tumors, draining lymph nodes, adjacent tissues. TCRdb reprocessed the multiplex PCR reads via MiXCR and lists one record per CDR3 protein. The sample lists 150,000 to 200,000 distinct CDR3 sequences, 30% to 35% seen once, with around 4.5% in the top ten. The sample consisted of axillary lymph node tissue. The source is a female donor with breast cancer. Some clones in this sample may be carry-over from other donors' samples. The CDR3 runs from the conserved cysteine through the conserved F or W. The order of the fields is D gene, clone size, V gene, J gene, CDR3 DNA, CDR3 protein. D genes are given only for firm matches. Not every row has a clone size; where given, it reads once, few, many or a size class.

d_call: .; clone_size: .; v_call: TRBV20-1; j_call: TRBJ2-6; cdr3_nt: TGCAGTGCTAGAGATTACCGGGGAACTGGGGCCAACGTCCTGACTTTC; cdr3_aa: CSARDYRGTGANVLTF
d_call: TRBD1; clone_size: once; v_call: TRBV25-1; j_call: TRBJ1-2; cdr3_nt: TGTGCCAGCAGGGCTCCACAGGGGCATGGCTACACCTTC; cdr3_aa: CASRAPQGHGYTF
d_call: TRBD1; clone_size: few; v_call: TRBV6-2/TRBV6-3; j_call: TRBJ2-5; cdr3_nt: TGTGCCAGCAGTTACCTCAACCGACCGGGACAGGGAGAGACCCAGTACTTC; cdr3_aa: CASSYLNRPGQGETQYF
d_call: .; clone_size: .; v_call: TRBV6-5; j_call: TRBJ2-3; cdr3_nt: TGTGCCAGCAGTTACGGAGGGGCCACTAGCACAGATACGCAGTATTTT; cdr3_aa: CASSYGGATSTDTQYF
d_call: TRBD1; clone_size: .; v_call: TRBV6-2/TRBV6-3; j_call: TRBJ2-1; cdr3_nt: TGTGCCAGCAGTTCCGTGGGACAGGGGGTTTACAATGAGCAGTTCTTC; cdr3_aa: CASSSVGQGVYNEQFF
d_call: .; clone_size: few; v_call: TRBV12-3/TRBV12-4; j_call: TRBJ1-1; cdr3_nt: TGTGCCAGCAGTGTCCGGACAAAACTTGAAGCTTTCTTT; cdr3_aa: CASSVRTKLEAFF
d_call: .; clone_size: many; v_call: TRBV7-2; j_call: TRBJ1-5; cdr3_nt: TGTGCCAGCAGCTTAGAGGGTTATAGCAATCAGCCCCAGCATTTT; cdr3_aa: CASSLEGYSNQPQHF
d_call: .; clone_size: .; v_call: TRBV4-1; j_call: TRBJ2-5; cdr3_nt: TGCGCCAGCAGCCAAGAAAGGCGGAGCCAAGAGACCCAGTACTTC; cdr3_aa: CASSQERRSQETQYF
d_call: .; clone_size: once; v_call: TRBV7-9; j_call: TRBJ1-6; cdr3_nt: TGTGCCAGCAGCGCGGGATTACAACGGACACCCCTCCACTTT; cdr3_aa: CASSAGLQRTPLHF
d_call: TRBD2; clone_size: .; v_call: TRBV29-1; j_call: TRBJ2-6; cdr3_nt: TGCAGCGTTGAAGTAGCGGGACCCCTCTTCAACTCTGGGGCCAACGTCCTGACTTTC; cdr3_aa: CSVEVAGPLFNSGANVLTF
d_call: TRBD1; clone_size: .; v_call: TRBV6-2/TRBV6-3; j_call: TRBJ2-7; cdr3_nt: TGTGCCAGCAGTCTTTTGGGACAGGGTCGCGGGCAGTACTTC; cdr3_aa: CASSLLGQGRGQYF
d_call: .; clone_size: .; v_call: TRBV20-1; j_call: TRBJ2-1; cdr3_nt: TGCAAGGTCGGCAGGGTGAATGAGCAGTTCTTC; cdr3_aa: CKVGRVNEQFF
d_call: .; clone_size: many; v_call: TRBV5-6; j_call: TRBJ2-3; cdr3_nt: TGTGCCAGCAGCTTGTCTAGCGAAAGCACAGATACGCAGTATTTT; cdr3_aa: CASSLSSESTDTQYF
d_call: TRBD1; clone_size: .; v_call: TRBV6-2/TRBV6-3; j_call: TRBJ2-7; cdr3_nt: TGTGCCAGCAGACCCGGGACAGTTTCTATAACCTACGAGCAGTACTTC; cdr3_aa: CASRPGTVSITYEQYF
d_call: TRBD1; clone_size: many; v_call: TRBV27; j_call: TRBJ1-6; cdr3_nt: TGTGCCAGCAGTTTACCAGGGGGCATCTCACCCCTCCACTTT; cdr3_aa: CASSLPGGISPLHF
d_call: .; clone_size: .; v_call: TRBV11-3; j_call: TRBJ2-2; cdr3_nt: TGTGCCAGCAGCTTATCACCGGGACCAGCGAACACCGGGGAGCTGTTTTTT; cdr3_aa: CASSLSPGPANTGELFF
d_call: .; clone_size: many; v_call: TRBV6-2/TRBV6-3; j_call: TRBJ1-5; cdr3_nt: TGTGCCAGCTCAGGTGGTCAGCCCCAGCATTTT; cdr3_aa: CASSGGQPQHF
d_call: .; clone_size: many; v_call: TRBV15; j_call: TRBJ2-5; cdr3_nt: TGTGCCACCAGCCTATCGACAGATGGGCAAGAGACCCAGTACTTC; cdr3_aa: CATSLSTDGQETQYF
d_call: .; clone_size: many; v_call: TRBV11-2; j_call: TRBJ1-2; cdr3_nt: TGTGCCAGCAGCCGGATGGGGGATATGTATGGCTACACCTTC; cdr3_aa: CASSRMGDMYGYTF
d_call: .; clone_size: .; v_call: TRBV29-1; j_call: TRBJ2-2; cdr3_nt: .; cdr3_aa: CSARGQFSYNEQFFGELFF
d_call: TRBD1; clone_size: .; v_call: TRBV7-6; j_call: TRBJ2-5; cdr3_nt: TGTGCCAGCAGCTTAGATCGGACAGGCAAGGAGACCCAGTACTTC; cdr3_aa: CASSLDRTGKETQYF
d_call: .; clone_size: once; v_call: TRBV7-9; j_call: TRBJ1-1; cdr3_nt: TGTGCCAGCAGCTTACAGTTGGGCACTGAAGCTTTCTTT; cdr3_aa: CASSLQLGTEAFF
d_call: TRBD2; clone_size: .; v_call: TRBV11-2; j_call: TRBJ2-2; cdr3_nt: TGTGCCAGCAGCTGGGCGGCGGGGGGGCGGGGGACCGGGGAGCTGTTTTTT; cdr3_aa: CASSWAAGGRGTGELFF
d_call: TRBD1; clone_size: many; v_call: TRBV7-8; j_call: TRBJ2-5; cdr3_nt: TGTGCCAGCAGCCAAGACAGGGAGCAAGAGACCCAGTACTTC; cdr3_aa: CASSQDREQETQYF
d_call: .; clone_size: many; v_call: TRBV9; j_call: TRBJ2-5; cdr3_nt: TGTGCCAGCAGCGTTGGGTCTGGAGGGCTTACCCAGTCCTTC; cdr3_aa: CASSVGSGGLTQSF
d_call: .; clone_size: .; v_call: TRBV15; j_call: TRBJ2-7; cdr3_nt: TGTGCCACCAGCAGAGCTAGCGTCCACGAGCGGTACTTC; cdr3_aa: CATSRASVHERYF
d_call: .; clone_size: few; v_call: TRBV6-1; j_call: TRBJ1-2; cdr3_nt: TGTGCCAGCACAGACCATAACTATGGCTACACCTTC; cdr3_aa: CASTDHNYGYTF
d_call: .; clone_size: few; v_call: TRBV5-8; j_call: TRBJ1-3; cdr3_nt: TGTGCCAGCAGCTGCTCCAGGTTTAGCTCTGGAAACACCATATATTTT; cdr3_aa: CASSCSRFSSGNTIYF
d_call: .; clone_size: many; v_call: TRBV5-1; j_call: TRBJ1-2; cdr3_nt: TGCGCCAGCAGCTTGTCGGCAGGGGATGGCTACACCTTC; cdr3_aa: CASSLSAGDGYTF
d_call: .; clone_size: .; v_call: TRBV11-3; j_call: TRBJ2-1; cdr3_nt: TGTGCCAGCAGCTTAGAGGGTTGGGGGAACAGGGACAATGAGCAGTTCTTC; cdr3_aa: CASSLEGWGNRDNEQFF
d_call: .; clone_size: .; v_call: TRBV7-6; j_call: TRBJ1-5; cdr3_nt: TGTGCCAGCAGCAGCGGGAGGGACAAAGAGACCCAGCATTTT; cdr3_aa: CASSSGRDKETQHF
d_call: .; clone_size: many; v_call: TRBV27; j_call: TRBJ1-6; cdr3_nt: TGTGCCAGCAGTTCCCGAGTTTTCAATTCACCCCTCCACTTT; cdr3_aa: CASSSRVFNSPLHF
d_call: .; clone_size: few; v_call: TRBV12-3/TRBV12-4; j_call: TRBJ2-1; cdr3_nt: TGTGCCAGCAGTTTCGGACGGAGTAATGAGCAGTTCTTC; cdr3_aa: CASSFGRSNEQFF
d_call: .; clone_size: many; v_call: TRBV15; j_call: TRBJ2-7; cdr3_nt: TGTGCCACCAGCAGAGAATACAGGGTATCCTACGAGCAGTACTTC; cdr3_aa: CATSREYRVSYEQYF
d_call: TRBD2; clone_size: many; v_call: TRBV29-1; j_call: TRBJ2-7; cdr3_nt: TGCAGCGTTGAGGCGGGGGCCTACGAGCAGTACTTC; cdr3_aa: CSVEAGAYEQYF
d_call: TRBD1; clone_size: many; v_call: TRBV12-3/TRBV12-4; j_call: TRBJ2-7; cdr3_nt: TGTGCCAGCAGTCCGGGACAGATATACGAGCAGTACTTC; cdr3_aa: CASSPGQIYEQYF
d_call: TRBD2; clone_size: .; v_call: TRBV10-2; j_call: TRBJ2-3; cdr3_nt: TGCGCCAGCAGTGAAAGTCTAGCGGGAGGGAGGACAGATACGCAGTATTTT; cdr3_aa: CASSESLAGGRTDTQYF
d_call: .; clone_size: .; v_call: TRBV6-5; j_call: TRBJ1-6; cdr3_nt: TGTGCCAGCAGCCCCGGCAGAGAGGGAAATAATTCACCCCTCCACTTT; cdr3_aa: CASSPGREGNNSPLHF
d_call: .; clone_size: .; v_call: TRBV13; j_call: TRBJ1-1; cdr3_nt: TGTGCCAGCAGCTTACCCCAGGACAGAATAGCTTTCTTT; cdr3_aa: CASSLPQDRIAFF
d_call: TRBD2; clone_size: many; v_call: TRBV29-1; j_call: TRBJ2-3; cdr3_nt: TGCAGCGTTGATGTACTAGCGGGATCTAGCACAGATACGCAGTATTTT; cdr3_aa: CSVDVLAGSSTDTQYF
d_call: TRBD2; clone_size: many; v_call: TRBV24-1; j_call: TRBJ2-7; cdr3_nt: TGTGCCACCAGTGATTCCGGGACTAGCGGGACAATCTACGAGCAGTACTTC; cdr3_aa: CATSDSGTSGTIYEQYF
d_call: TRBD1; clone_size: .; v_call: TRBV20-1; j_call: TRBJ1-1; cdr3_nt: TGCAGTGCTAGAGGGACAGGGTTTCCTGAAGCTTTCTTT; cdr3_aa: CSARGTGFPEAFF
d_call: .; clone_size: many; v_call: TRBV19; j_call: TRBJ1-6; cdr3_nt: TGTGCCGCCAGCCCCGTAAATAATTCACCCCTCCACTTT; cdr3_aa: CAASPVNNSPLHF
d_call: .; clone_size: .; v_call: TRBV7-2; j_call: TRBJ1-6; cdr3_nt: TGTGCCAGCAGCTTTTCGATCGGGGCAGGGCATTCACCCCTCCACTTT; cdr3_aa: CASSFSIGAGHSPLHF
d_call: .; clone_size: many; v_call: TRBV20-1; j_call: TRBJ2-3; cdr3_nt: TGCAGTGCTGGCTTAGCGGTCACAGATACGCAGTATTTT; cdr3_aa: CSAGLAVTDTQYF
d_call: .; clone_size: few; v_call: TRBV27; j_call: TRBJ1-2; cdr3_nt: TGTGCCAGCAGGGACCGGGACACTGAATATTATGGCTACACCTTC; cdr3_aa: CASRDRDTEYYGYTF
d_call: .; clone_size: few; v_call: TRBV13; j_call: TRBJ1-2; cdr3_nt: TGTGCCAGCAGCCCACCGCACCGAGACTACACCTTC; cdr3_aa: CASSPPHRDYTF
d_call: .; clone_size: many; v_call: TRBV7-9; j_call: TRBJ2-2; cdr3_nt: TGTGCCAGCAGCTTGTCGGACATAAACACCGGGGAGCTGTTTTTT; cdr3_aa: CASSLSDINTGELFF
d_call: .; clone_size: many; v_call: TRBV10-3; j_call: TRBJ2-2; cdr3_nt: TGTGCCATCGGCTTGGGCCTTGAGGACACCGGGGAGCTGTTTTTT; cdr3_aa: CAIGLGLEDTGELFF
d_call: .; clone_size: many; v_call: TRBV3-1; j_call: TRBJ1-6; cdr3_nt: TGTGCCAGCAGCACCGACACCCAGGGAGTTTCACCCCTCCACTTT; cdr3_aa: CASSTDTQGVSPLHF
d_call: TRBD2; clone_size: .; v_call: TRBV7-2; j_call: TRBJ2-3; cdr3_nt: TGTGCCAGCAGCTTATTTGGGGGGGACACAGATACGCAGTATTTT; cdr3_aa: CASSLFGGDTDTQYF
d_call: TRBD1; clone_size: many; v_call: TRBV7-2; j_call: TRBJ1-4; cdr3_nt: TGTGCCAGCAGCGTAGACAGGGGGCGAGAAAAACTGTTTTTT; cdr3_aa: CASSVDRGREKLFF